This T cell receptor beta chain was profiled in a study of blood T cells in healthy people across ages. Study-wide results and caveats: Older age went with lower TCR beta diversity per million T cells, in a roughly linear way.

The second PCR ran roughly 6 to 12 cycles with a sample-barcoded 5' primer and J-beta primers. Each sample provided no less than 3 million CDR3-containing paired-end reads. MiXCR was run by TCRdb on the 5' RACE reads, yielding one entry per CDR3 protein. The table includes some 1,800,000 distinct CDR3 sequences, roughly 43% detected once. This clonotype was detected only a few times. Its target is not known. Collection of around 10 milliliters of peripheral blood was performed for each donor. V dropped 4 bases and J dropped 8 bases, with 16 bases sitting between them. Per the germline V gene, CDR1 is SGHNT and CDR2 is YENEEA. The CDR3 covers 14 residues.

The V call is TRBV11-3, the J call TRBJ2-3; perhaps D is TRBD1 or TRBD2 (6 bases each). The origin of this receptor is a human donor in good health. The source material was blood. CDR3 residues: CASSSTGLGGTQYF. Here the CDR3 DNA reads TGTGCCAGCAGCTCGACAGGTTTGGGAGGTACGCAGTATTTT.